This entry features one T cell receptor (beta chain) sequence. Its cognate antigen is unknown. Total RNA extracted from each sample amounted to at least 6 micrograms. This specimen belongs to a study of blood T cells in healthy people across ages. The CDR3 consists of 16 residues. Germline-derived CDR1 and CDR2 are MGHDK and SYGVNS. Unmatched junction bases numbered 11, after V lost 7 bases and J lost 5 bases. The study, taken as a whole, reports: With unsorted PBMCs, a conclusive comparison of naive versus antigen-experienced cells was not possible.

Primers used in a second PCR of about 6 to 12 cycles were a sample-barcoded 5' primer and a J-beta primer mix. TCRdb independently ran MiXCR on the 5' RACE reads; one entry per CDR3 protein. The sample includes about 1.6 million distinct CDR3 sequences, 30% to 40% of them seen just once. V usage is TRBV25-1 and J usage is TRBJ2-7; TRBD2 aligns across 13 bases. The sequenced sample was blood. The sequence was collected from a woman aged 30 to 39 in good health. The CDR3 DNA follows: TGTGCCAGCAACCCTGGGGGACTAGCGGGATTCCACGAGCAGTACTTC. It translates to CASNPGGLAGFHEQYF.